This T cell receptor (beta chain) came from a study of spatial heterogeneity in lung cancer. Indicated time point: sample taken at primary tumor resection. Donation came from around 77 patients with untreated early-stage non-small cell lung cancer. Whole RNA, isolated from tumor, nontumor lung or frozen PBMC, was sequenced without prior sorting. In the case of this clonotype: Its antigen remains unknown.

From germline, CDR1 is MGHDK and CDR2 SYGVNS. This CDR3 is built from 14 residues. Unmatched junction bases numbered 4, after V lost 3 bases and J lost 7 bases. Broader study findings: Mutation counts in tumors were tracked by counts of expanded intratumoral alpha and beta TCRs. Coverage of tumor T cells was estimated at approximately 7% for alpha chains and 13% for beta chains.

A distinct unique molecular identifier was carried by each TCR cDNA molecule. TCRdb analysed the 5' RACE reads with MiXCR anew, one entry per CDR3 protein. The sample consists of around 95,000 distinct CDR3 sequences, around 4.3% of them appearing once. Material: lung tumor tissue, obtained at surgery. The chain uses TRBV25-1 and TRBJ2-5, with 11 positions matching TRBD2. This sequence originates from a male donor with early-stage non-small cell lung cancer. The CDR3 here is CASSDTSGGVTQYF. The CDR3 nucleotides read TGTGCCAGCAGTGATACTAGCGGGGGAGTGACCCAGTACTTC.